This T cell receptor (beta chain) was sequenced during a study of blood T cells in healthy people across ages. Study results and caveats: The recorded TCR beta diversity per million T cells decreased in a roughly linear manner with age. Diversity was higher, and naive CD4+ cells more numerous, in long-lived donors than in aged donors.

This clonotype was recorded once. Its target is not known. A sample-barcoded 5' primer and a J-beta primer mix were used in a second PCR of roughly 7 to 11 cycles. TCRdb ran MiXCR on the 5' RACE reads and lists one entry per CDR3 protein. The sample yields 1.5 million to 2 million distinct CDR3 sequences, 28% seen once. After removal of 6 bases from V and 4 bases from J, the junction contained 8 bases not matched to a gene. The CDR3 is 15 residues long. CDR1 is SGHTA and CDR2 is FQGTGA in the germline V gene. This receptor was identified in a woman under 40 in good health. The chain is built from TRBV7-3 and TRBJ2-1; 8 nucleotides agree with TRBD2. Sequencing was performed on blood. This CDR3 reads CASSPRLATYNEQFF. The CDR3, as DNA: TGTGCCAGCAGTCCCCGACTAGCGACTTACAATGAGCAGTTCTTC.